These 29 T cell receptor beta chains originate from one sample sequenced in a study of human T cells and chemical hapten exposure. One entry per CDR3 protein, called by TCRdb with MiXCR from the RACE reads. The repertoire holds about 80,000 distinct CDR3 sequences, with roughly 15% as singletons. Time point indicated: pre-sensitization, week 0. Treatment here: therapeutic diphenylcyclopropenone sensitization with weekly scalp DPC. Source: whole blood, taken in connection with sensitization to the hapten diphenylcyclopropenone (DPC). The receptors stem from a woman in her 50s with alopecia areata. Some clones in this sample may be carry-over from other donors' samples.

This clonotype has more than one count but fewer than ten. The CDR3 DNA is TGTGCCTGGACCGCCGGGGGCTACTATGGCTACACCTTC. Amino acid sequence: CAWTAGGYYGYTF. The J gene is TRBJ1-2, the V gene TRBV30; possibly TRBD1 for D (6 bases). Trimming cost V 4 bases and J 3 bases, with 12 bases left between them. This CDR3 has 13 amino acids. Looked up from germline, CDR1 is GTSNPN and CDR2 is SVGIG (reference sequence).

This clonotype was observed a handful of times. The V call is TRBV5-1, the J call TRBJ2-1, with unresolved D. The CDR3 loop spans 15 amino acids. Trimming pared 5 bases from V and 2 bases from J, leaving 14 bases between. From germline, CDR1 is SGHRS and CDR2 YFSETQ. CDR3: CASRKTETPYNEQFF. The DNA for the CDR3 is TGCGCCAGCAGAAAAACTGAGACCCCCTACAATGAGCAGTTCTTC.

A word on this clonotype: A read error may produce the germline difference seen at one junction end. This chain joins TRBV30 and TRBJ2-7; 7 bases map to TRBD2. The CDR3 runs 13 residues. Germline V gives CDR1 GTSNPN, CDR2 SVGIG (reference sequence). This CDR3 is CRPGRESRNEQYF. In DNA, the CDR3 is TGCCGCCCGGGGCGGGAGAGTAGGAACGAGCAGTACTTC.

This clonotype has only a few counts. The V call is TRBV28, the J call TRBJ2-1, with TRBD2 matching over 11 bases. The ends lost 4 bases at V and 9 bases at J; junction bases unmatched: 8. CDR1 and CDR2 from the germline V gene are MDHEN and SYDVKM. The CDR3 extends over 15 amino acids. The CDR3, as DNA: TGTGCCAGCAGTTCCGGGACTAGCGGAGGGGGTGAGCAGTTCTTC. Amino acids: CASSSGTSGGGEQFF.

This chain uses TRBV2 with TRBJ1-1, with 9 bases lining up with TRBD1. This CDR3 spans 14 amino acids. V was clipped by 6 bases and J by 5 bases; unmatched bases: 7. CDR1 is SNHLY and CDR2 is FYNNEI in the germline V gene. The CDR3 bases are TGTGCCAGCAGCGTCACAGGGGGCCGGACTGAAGCTTTCTTT. The encoded protein is CASSVTGGRTEAFF.

Written as DNA, the CDR3 is TGCAGTGCCCCACTAGTACTGCATGAGCAGTTCTTC. This gives the protein CSAPLVLHEQFF. This chain uses TRBV20-1 with TRBJ2-1; weak D call: TRBD2 (5 bases). Trimming pared 6 bases from V and 8 bases from J, leaving 14 bases between. Germline lookup yields CDR1 DFQATT and CDR2 SNEGSKA (reference sequence). This CDR3 is 12 amino acids long.

A few counts support this clonotype. The rearrangement links TRBV12-3 or TRBV12-4 to TRBJ2-1; the match to TRBD1 covers 8 bases. With V trimmed by 3 bases and J by 6 bases, 7 bases remained unmatched. The CDR3 has 15 amino acids. The CDR3 nucleotides are TGTGCCAGCAGTTTCCGAGGACAGGGTTTCAATGAGCAGTTCTTC. Translating it yields CASSFRGQGFNEQFF.

This clonotype was detected only a few times. The germline gene is not matched at one end of the junction; a read error may be the cause. The chain carries TRBV20-1 and TRBJ2-2, with TRBD2 identical over 9 bases. Germline CDR1 and CDR2: DFQATT and SNEGSKA (reference sequence). CDR3 length: 17 residues. CDR3 sequence (DNA): TGCAGTGCTCGGGGCAGACTAGCGGCCGCGAACACCAGGGAGCTGTTTTTT. Translated, it gives CSARGRLAAANTRELFF.

This clonotype was observed a handful of times. The chain has TRBV2 and TRBJ1-2; the D gene is possibly TRBD1 (5 bases). Germline assignment: CDR1 SNHLY and CDR2 FYNNEI. V lost 7 bases, J lost 0 bases, and 9 bases lay in between. The CDR3 covers 13 residues. The CDR3 loop is CASIGGSNYGYTF. Written as DNA, the CDR3 is TGTGCCAGCATCGGGGGGTCTAACTATGGCTACACCTTC.

This clonotype was counted a few times. The chain joins TRBV28 to TRBJ1-1, with TRBD1 as a possible D gene (5 bases). Germline CDR1 and CDR2: MDHEN and SYDVKM. The CDR3 sequence is 13 residues long. Trimming took 3 bases from V and 3 from J, leaving 8 bases between them. The CDR3, as DNA: TGTGCCAGCAGTTTTGGGGGGTACACTGAAGCTTTCTTT. Its translation is CASSFGGYTEAFF.

There are a few counts of this clonotype. This chain connects TRBV7-9 to TRBJ1-1; D remains ambiguous. Germline-derived CDR1 and CDR2 are SEHNR and FQNEAQ (reference sequence). V gave up 2 bases and J gave up 7 bases, with 8 bases separating them. There are 12 residues in the CDR3. The CDR3 DNA sequence: TGTGCCAGCAGCTTAAAGTGGGGTGAAGCTTTCTTT. Residues: CASSLKWGEAFF.

Only a few counts were recorded for this clonotype. This chain connects TRBV11-2 to TRBJ2-1, with 10 bases identical to TRBD2. The CDR3 is 16 residues long. CDR1 and CDR2 (germline): SGHAT, FQNNGV. V gave up 6 bases and J gave up 4 bases; unmatched junction bases: 9. This chain's CDR3 is CASSSSSGRDYNEQFF. The CDR3 nucleotides read TGTGCCAGCAGTTCATCTAGCGGGAGAGATTACAATGAGCAGTTCTTC.

The V gene is TRBV7-9, the J gene TRBJ2-3, with 9 bases lining up with TRBD2. With V trimmed by 5 bases and J by 4 bases, 7 bases remained unmatched. The CDR3 consists of 15 residues. Germline-derived CDR1 and CDR2 are SEHNR and FQNEAQ (reference sequence). CDR3 in DNA: TGTGCCAGCAGCCAACAGGGCGGGAGGGCAGATACGCAGTATTTT. This codes for CASSQQGGRADTQYF.

V is TRBV27 and J is TRBJ2-2; D uncertain. Trimming took off 2 bases at V and 3 bases at J, with 7 bases between the two ends. Germline V gene data show CDR1 as MNHEY and CDR2 as SMNVEV (reference sequence). This CDR3 is built from 14 residues. The CDR3 loop reads CASSLVGYTGELFF. The CDR3 nucleotides are TGTGCCAGCAGTTTAGTAGGCTACACCGGGGAGCTGTTTTTT.

The rearrangement joins TRBV7-6 to TRBJ2-3, with D possibly called TRBD1 or TRBD2 (5 bases each). Trimming took 2 bases from V and 5 from J, leaving 11 bases between them. Per germline, CDR1 SGHVS and CDR2 FNYEAQ. This CDR3 has 14 residues. The CDR3 DNA is TGTGCCAGCAGCTTATCCGGGACCCAAGATACGCAGTATTTT. It yields the protein CASSLSGTQDTQYF.

The J gene is TRBJ2-5, the V gene TRBV7-6, with 8 bases aligning to TRBD2. The CDR3 spans 15 residues. CDR1 and CDR2 (germline): SGHVS, FNYEAQ. Trimming at V came to 4 bases and at J to 0 bases, leaving 4 bases not matched to a gene. The CDR3 region has the DNA TGTGCCAGCAGCTATAGCGGGGAGTACCAAGAGACCCAGTACTTC. This encodes CASSYSGEYQETQYF. The whole variable domain, filled in from reference TRBV7-6 and TRBJ2-5, reads GAGVSQSPRYKVTKRGQDVALRCDPISGHVSLYWYRQALGQGPEFLTYFNYEAQQDKSGLPNDRFSAERPEGSISTLTIQRTEQRDSAMYRCASSYSGEYQETQYFGPGTRLLVL.

Only a few counts were recorded for this clonotype. The chain joins TRBV3-1 to TRBJ2-5, with D uncertain. The germline gives CDR1 LGHDT, CDR2 YNNKEL (reference sequence). The CDR3 covers 13 residues. Trimming shortened V by 4 bases and J by 7 bases, and 13 bases separated the two germline ends. CDR3 region: CASSPEDTVTQYF. CDR3 nucleotides: TGTGCCAGCAGCCCAGAAGACACGGTGACCCAGTACTTC.

The sample holds a few counts of this clonotype. J is TRBJ2-1 and V is TRBV18, with 10 bases lining up with TRBD2. The CDR3 sequence is 17 residues long. V shed 3 bases, J shed 9 bases, and the junction held 14 bases outside the gene matches. Germline CDR1 reads KGHSH; CDR2 reads LQKENI. This CDR3 is CASSPAGALAGLSEQFF. The CDR3 region has the DNA TGTGCCAGCTCACCGGCCGGGGCACTAGCGGGACTTTCTGAGCAGTTCTTC.

The J gene is TRBJ2-7, the V gene TRBV5-4, with 13 bases matching TRBD2. Per the germline V gene, CDR1 is SGHNT and CDR2 is YYREEE (reference sequence). The length of the CDR3 is 16 residues. V dropped 4 bases and J dropped 2; count of bases not matched to a gene: 6. The CDR3 bases are TGTGCCAGCAGCCCCGGCGGGACTAGCGGGACCTACGAGCAGTACTTC. Protein: CASSPGGTSGTYEQYF.

This clonotype was seen a handful of times. The V gene is TRBV7-6, the J gene TRBJ2-5, with 9 bases matching TRBD2. Germline-derived CDR1 and CDR2 are SGHVS and FNYEAQ. CDR3 size: 16 residues. Trimming removed 5 bases from V and 1 base from J; junction bases left unmatched: 8. Written as DNA, the CDR3 is TGTGCCAGCAGCCCGTTAGCGGGAGCGGGCCAAGAGACCCAGTACTTC. Its translation: CASSPLAGAGQETQYF.

This chain links TRBV14 with TRBJ2-2; D unresolved. The CDR3 totals 14 residues. Germline V lookup: CDR1 SGHDN, CDR2 FVKESK. V was clipped by 4 bases and J by 0 bases, with 6 bases between them. The CDR3 loop is CASSRRANTGELFF. The CDR3 DNA is TGTGCCAGCAGCCGACGGGCGAACACCGGGGAGCTGTTTTTT. Looking up the rest from reference TRBV14 and TRBJ2-2 gives the full variable domain: EAGVTQFPSHSVIEKGQTVTLRCDPISGHDNLYWYRRVMGKEIKFLLHFVKESKQDESGMPNNRFLAERTGGTYSTLKVQPAELEDSGVYFCASSRRANTGELFFGEGSRLTVL.

This clonotype was observed a handful of times. The gene calls are TRBV11-2 and TRBJ2-4; D perhaps matches TRBD2 (6 bases). Germline V CDR1 and CDR2: SGHAT, FQNNGV. The V gene lost 5 bases and the J gene lost 7 bases, with 12 bases spanning the gap. This CDR3 has 13 amino acids. The CDR3 region is CASSASAGNIQYF. DNA for the CDR3: TGTGCCAGCAGCGCTAGCGCGGGGAACATTCAGTACTTC.

This clonotype occurred a few times. The chain recombines TRBV30 with TRBJ1-3; D is unclear. This CDR3 spans 14 amino acids. The V and J ends lost 4 bases and 0 bases respectively, with 10 bases between them. The germline CDR1 and CDR2 sequences are GTSNPN and SVGIG (reference sequence). CDR3 amino acids: CAWTGSSSGNTIYF. The DNA for the CDR3 is TGTGCCTGGACGGGGAGTAGCTCTGGAAACACCATATATTTT.

This clonotype was observed a handful of times. The V and J genes are TRBV20-1 and TRBJ2-3; TRBD2 matches 8 bases. Per germline, CDR1 DFQATT and CDR2 SNEGSKA (reference sequence). The CDR3 covers 14 residues. Unmatched junction bases numbered 6, after V lost 5 bases and J lost 2 bases. CDR3 DNA: TGCAGTGCTTGGTTAGCGGGAAACACAGATACGCAGTATTTT. Its translation is CSAWLAGNTDTQYF.

This clonotype occurred a few times. Compared with germline, one end of the junction differs, possibly owing to a read error. The rearrangement uses TRBV7-6 and TRBJ2-2, with D possibly TRBD2 on 7 matching bases. The length of the CDR3 is 14 residues. Per the germline V gene, CDR1 is SGHVS and CDR2 is FNYEAQ. The CDR3, as DNA: TGTGCCAGCAGCTTAGGGCCTAGCGGACAGCCTCTAATTTTT. It is translated as CASSLGPSGQPLIF.

The J gene is TRBJ2-3, the V gene TRBV11-2; the D gene is possibly TRBD2 (6 bases). Germline loops: CDR1 SGHAT, CDR2 FQNNGV. The V gene lost 5 bases and the J gene lost 4 bases, with 22 bases spanning the gap. The CDR3 covers 17 residues. CDR3 sequence reads: CASSRMSTSSGPDTQYF. The CDR3 bases are TGTGCCAGCAGCAGGATGTCAACTAGCTCCGGCCCAGATACGCAGTATTTT.

The V call is TRBV7-2, the J call TRBJ2-1; TRBD2 agrees at 7 bases. The trim removed 8 bases at V and 0 bases at J, leaving 7 bases unmatched. CDR1 is SGHTA, CDR2 FQGNSA, per germline. The CDR3 consists of 15 residues. The CDR3 DNA reads TGTGCCAGCCCCGGGGAGGGGAGCTCCTACAATGAGCAGTTCTTC. The encoded protein is CASPGEGSSYNEQFF.

This clonotype was observed many times. The rearrangement links TRBV25-1 to TRBJ1-4, with 10 positions matching TRBD1. The V segment lost 8 bases and the J segment 2 bases; nucleotides outside the gene matches: 5. The germline gives CDR1 MGHDK, CDR2 SYGVNS. This CDR3 is built from 15 residues. CDR3 in amino acids: CASFGTGDTNEKLFF. The CDR3 DNA sequence: TGTGCCAGCTTCGGGACAGGGGATACTAATGAAAAACTGTTTTTT.

In its sample, this clonotype was seen a few times. The chain combines TRBV12-3 or TRBV12-4 with TRBJ2-1, with 9 nucleotides matching TRBD2. V dropped 5 bases and J dropped 8; count of bases not matched to a gene: 13. CDR3 size: 16 residues. CDR3 in amino acids: CASSNPGGREGDEQFF. CDR3 nucleotides: TGTGCCAGCAGTAACCCCGGTGGGCGGGAGGGGGATGAGCAGTTCTTC.